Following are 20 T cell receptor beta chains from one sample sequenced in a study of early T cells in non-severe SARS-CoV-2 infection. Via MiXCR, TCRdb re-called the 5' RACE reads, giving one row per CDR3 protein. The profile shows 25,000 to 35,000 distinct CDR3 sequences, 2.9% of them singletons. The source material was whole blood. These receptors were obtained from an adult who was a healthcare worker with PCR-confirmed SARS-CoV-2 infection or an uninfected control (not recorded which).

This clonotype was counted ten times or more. Here the CDR3 DNA reads TGTGCCAGCAGCTCCCAGACAGGAACTCAAGAGACCCAGTACTTC. It translates to CASSSQTGTQETQYF. The chain combines TRBV7-2 with TRBJ2-5, with D possibly being TRBD1 (6 bases). The CDR3 runs 15 residues. Per germline, CDR1 SGHTA and CDR2 FQGNSA. Trimming took off 4 bases at V and 2 bases at J, with 14 bases between the two ends.

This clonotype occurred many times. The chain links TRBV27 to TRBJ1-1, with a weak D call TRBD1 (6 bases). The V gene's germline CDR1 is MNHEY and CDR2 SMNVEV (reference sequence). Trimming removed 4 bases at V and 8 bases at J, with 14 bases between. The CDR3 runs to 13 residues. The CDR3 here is CASSSRRGPEAFF. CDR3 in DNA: TGTGCCAGCAGTTCCCGCCGGGGGCCCGAAGCTTTCTTT.

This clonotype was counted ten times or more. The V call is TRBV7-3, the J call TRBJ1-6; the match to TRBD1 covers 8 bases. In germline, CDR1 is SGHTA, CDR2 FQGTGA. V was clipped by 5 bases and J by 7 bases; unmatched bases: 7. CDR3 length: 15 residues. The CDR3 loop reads CASSPSDRGNSPLHF. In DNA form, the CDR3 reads TGTGCCAGCAGCCCCAGCGACAGGGGCAATTCACCCCTCCACTTT.

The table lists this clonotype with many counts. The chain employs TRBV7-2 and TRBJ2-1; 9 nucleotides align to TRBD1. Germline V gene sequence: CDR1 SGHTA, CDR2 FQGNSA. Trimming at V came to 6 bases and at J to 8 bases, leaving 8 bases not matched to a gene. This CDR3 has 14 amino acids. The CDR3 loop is CASSNGQGNHEQFF. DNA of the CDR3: TGTGCCAGCAGTAACGGACAGGGGAATCATGAGCAGTTCTTC.

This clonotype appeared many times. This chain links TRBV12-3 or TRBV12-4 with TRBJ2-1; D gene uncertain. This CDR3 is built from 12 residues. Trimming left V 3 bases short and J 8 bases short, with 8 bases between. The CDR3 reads CASSFVGDEQFF. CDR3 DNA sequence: TGTGCCAGCAGTTTTGTTGGGGATGAGCAGTTCTTC.

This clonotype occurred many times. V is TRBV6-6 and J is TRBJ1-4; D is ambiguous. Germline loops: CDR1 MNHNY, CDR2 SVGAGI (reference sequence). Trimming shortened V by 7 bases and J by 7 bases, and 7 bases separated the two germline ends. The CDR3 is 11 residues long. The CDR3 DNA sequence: TGTGCCAGCACCCAACGTGAAAAACTGTTTTTT. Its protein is CASTQREKLFF.

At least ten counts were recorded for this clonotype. The CDR3: CASSQFTPHSGNTIYF. The CDR3 DNA reads as TGTGCCAGCAGCCAATTTACACCACACTCTGGAAACACCATATATTTT. The chain joins TRBV3-1 to TRBJ1-3; D gene uncertain. Germline assignment: CDR1 LGHDT and CDR2 YNNKEL (reference sequence). V was shortened by 2 bases and J by 0 bases, with 11 bases between the two germline ends. This CDR3 region has 16 residues.

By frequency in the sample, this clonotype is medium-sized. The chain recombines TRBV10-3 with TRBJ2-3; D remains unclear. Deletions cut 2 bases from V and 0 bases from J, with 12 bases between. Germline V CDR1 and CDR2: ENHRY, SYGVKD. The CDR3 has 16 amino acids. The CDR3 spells CAISEGVVSSTDTQYF. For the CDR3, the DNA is TGTGCCATCAGTGAGGGGGTAGTGTCTAGCACAGATACGCAGTATTTT.

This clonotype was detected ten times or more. CDR3 in DNA: TGTGCCAGCAGCCTACTAGCTTTTGAGCAGTTCTTC. Translating it yields CASSLLAFEQFF. The chain joins TRBV12-3 or TRBV12-4 to TRBJ2-1, with D perhaps TRBD2 (6 bases). V lost 6 bases and J 9 bases, leaving 12 bases between the germline ends. The CDR3 extends over 12 amino acids.

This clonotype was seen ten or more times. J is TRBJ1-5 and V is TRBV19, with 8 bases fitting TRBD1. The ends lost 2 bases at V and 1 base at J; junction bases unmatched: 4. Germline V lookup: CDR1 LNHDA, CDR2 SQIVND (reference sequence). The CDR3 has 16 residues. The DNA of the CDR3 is TGTGCCAGTAGTATACTAGACAGGGGCAGCAATCAGCCCCAGCATTTT. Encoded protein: CASSILDRGSNQPQHF.

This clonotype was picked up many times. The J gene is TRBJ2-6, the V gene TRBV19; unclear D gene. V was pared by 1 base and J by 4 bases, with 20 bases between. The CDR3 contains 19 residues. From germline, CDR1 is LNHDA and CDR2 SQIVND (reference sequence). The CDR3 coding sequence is TGTGCCAGTAGTATAGTCCCGGGTTCGGCGCGACCGGGGGCCAACGTCCTGACTTTC. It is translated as CASSIVPGSARPGANVLTF.

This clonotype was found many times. The DNA for the CDR3 is TGTGCCAGCAGCCCAAACCCACTCTCCTACAATGAGCAGTTCTTC. Its translation: CASSPNPLSYNEQFF. The chain recombines TRBV12-3 or TRBV12-4 with TRBJ2-1, with D hard to call. V was clipped by 6 bases and J by 0 bases, with 12 bases between them. The CDR3 length is 15 residues.

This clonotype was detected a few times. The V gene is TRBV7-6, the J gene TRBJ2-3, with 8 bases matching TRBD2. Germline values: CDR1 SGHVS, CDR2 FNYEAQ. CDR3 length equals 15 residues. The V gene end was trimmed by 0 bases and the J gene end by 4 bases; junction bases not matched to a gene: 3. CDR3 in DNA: TGTGCCAGCAGCTTAGCGGCTAGCGGGCCAGATACGCAGTATTTT. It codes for CASSLAASGPDTQYF.

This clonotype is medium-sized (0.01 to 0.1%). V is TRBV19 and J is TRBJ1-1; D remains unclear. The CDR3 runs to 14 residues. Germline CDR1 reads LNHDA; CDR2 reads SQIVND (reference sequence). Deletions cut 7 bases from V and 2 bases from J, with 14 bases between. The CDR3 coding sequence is TGTGCCAGTACTCCCCGGGAGAAAAACACTGAAGCTTTCTTT. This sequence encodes CASTPREKNTEAFF.

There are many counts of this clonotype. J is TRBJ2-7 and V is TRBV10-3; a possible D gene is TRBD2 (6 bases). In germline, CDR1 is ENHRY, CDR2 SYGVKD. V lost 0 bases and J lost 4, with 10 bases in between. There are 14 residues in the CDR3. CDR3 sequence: CAISESAGRYEQYV. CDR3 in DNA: TGTGCCATCAGTGAGTCGGCAGGGAGGTACGAGCAGTACGTC.

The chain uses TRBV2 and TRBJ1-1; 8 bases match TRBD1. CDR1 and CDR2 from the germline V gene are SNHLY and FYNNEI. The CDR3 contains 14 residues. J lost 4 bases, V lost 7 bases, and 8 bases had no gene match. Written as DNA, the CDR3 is TGTGCCAGCACCCATGGACAGGGAAGCACTGAAGCTTTCTTT. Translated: CASTHGQGSTEAFF.

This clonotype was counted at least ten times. As DNA, the CDR3 is TGCAGCGTCTCGCACGGCCTCAGCACCGGGGAGCTGTTTTTT. Amino acid sequence: CSVSHGLSTGELFF. The chain joins TRBV29-1 to TRBJ2-2; D not resolved. Germline assignment: CDR1 SQVTM and CDR2 ANQGSEA. V was trimmed by 6 bases and J by 4 bases, leaving 15 bases between them. The CDR3 contains 14 residues.

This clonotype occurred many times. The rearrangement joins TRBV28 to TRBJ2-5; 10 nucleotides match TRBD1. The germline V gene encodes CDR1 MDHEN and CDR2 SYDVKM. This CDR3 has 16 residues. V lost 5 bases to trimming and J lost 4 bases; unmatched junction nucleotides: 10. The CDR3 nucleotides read TGTGCCAGCAGTACTCCGGGGACAGGGGCCCGAGAGACCCAGTACTTC. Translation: CASSTPGTGARETQYF.

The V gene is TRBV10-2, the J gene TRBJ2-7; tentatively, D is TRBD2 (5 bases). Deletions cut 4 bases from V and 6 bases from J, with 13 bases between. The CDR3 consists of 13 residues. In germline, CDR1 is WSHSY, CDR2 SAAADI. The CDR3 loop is CASSVKGVSEQYV. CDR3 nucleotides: TGCGCCAGCAGTGTGAAGGGAGTAAGCGAGCAGTACGTC.

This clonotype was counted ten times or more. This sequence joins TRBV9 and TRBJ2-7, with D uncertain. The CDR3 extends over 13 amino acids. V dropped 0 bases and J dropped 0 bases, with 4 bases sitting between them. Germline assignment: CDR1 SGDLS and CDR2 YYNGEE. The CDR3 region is CASSVDSSYEQYV. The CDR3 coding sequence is TGTGCCAGCAGCGTAGACAGCTCCTACGAGCAGTACGTC.